This T cell receptor beta chain was captured by sequencing in a study of shared T cell receptors in the human thymus. V lost 2 bases and J lost 3, with 9 bases in between. CDR3 length: 14 amino acids. The germline gives CDR1 SGHKS, CDR2 YYEKEE (reference sequence). Sequencing used immunoSEQ multiplex PCR; TCRdb keeps in-frame clones, though not all of them. The repertoire includes around 68,000 clones, nearly 95% of them detected once, and approximately 0.035% sits in the top ten. The rearrangement joins TRBV5-5 to TRBJ2-1; D uncertain. This clonotype was obtained from a human donor. Sequencing was carried out using thymocytes. The CDR3 region is CASSFGTIYNEQFF. The CDR3 nucleotides are TGTGCCAGCAGCTTTGGCACAATCTACAATGAGCAGTTCTTC.